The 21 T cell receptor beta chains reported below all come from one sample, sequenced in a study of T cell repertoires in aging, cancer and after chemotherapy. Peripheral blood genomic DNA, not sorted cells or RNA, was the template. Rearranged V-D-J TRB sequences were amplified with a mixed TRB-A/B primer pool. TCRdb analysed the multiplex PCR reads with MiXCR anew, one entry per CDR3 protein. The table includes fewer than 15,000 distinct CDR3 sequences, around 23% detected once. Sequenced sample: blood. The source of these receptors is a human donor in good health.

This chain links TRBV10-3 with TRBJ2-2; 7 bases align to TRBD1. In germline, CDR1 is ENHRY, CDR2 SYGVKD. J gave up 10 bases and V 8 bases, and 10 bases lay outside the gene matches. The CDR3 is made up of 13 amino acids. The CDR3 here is CAIARTGQSELFF. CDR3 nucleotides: TGTGCCATCGCGCGGACAGGTCAATCGGAGCTGTTTTTT.

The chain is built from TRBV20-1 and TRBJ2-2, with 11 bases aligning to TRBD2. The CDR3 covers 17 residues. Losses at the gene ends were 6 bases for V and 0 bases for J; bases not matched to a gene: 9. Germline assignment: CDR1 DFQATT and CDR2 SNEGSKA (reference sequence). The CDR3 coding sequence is TGCAGTGCCCTACTAACTAGCGGGGGTGCGAACACCGGGGAGCTGTTTTTT. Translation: CSALLTSGGANTGELFF.

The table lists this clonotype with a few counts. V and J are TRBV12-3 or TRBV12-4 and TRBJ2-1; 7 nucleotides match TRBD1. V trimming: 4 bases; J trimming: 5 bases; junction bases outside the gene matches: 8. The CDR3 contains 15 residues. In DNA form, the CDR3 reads TGTGCCAGCAGTTGGGCCGGGACAGAGAACAATGAGCAGTTCTTC. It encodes CASSWAGTENNEQFF.

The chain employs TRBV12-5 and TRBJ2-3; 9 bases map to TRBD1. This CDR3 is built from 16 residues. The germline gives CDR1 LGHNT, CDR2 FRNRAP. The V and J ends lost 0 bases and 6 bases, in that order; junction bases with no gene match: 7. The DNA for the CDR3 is TGTGCTAGTGGTTTGGTCACCGGGACAGGGAAGGATACGCAGTATTTT. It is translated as CASGLVTGTGKDTQYF.

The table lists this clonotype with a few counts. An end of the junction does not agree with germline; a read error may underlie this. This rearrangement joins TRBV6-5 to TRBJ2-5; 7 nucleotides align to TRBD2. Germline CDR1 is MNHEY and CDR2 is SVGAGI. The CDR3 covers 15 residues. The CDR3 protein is CAISESRGNQETQYF. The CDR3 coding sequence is TGTGCCATCAGTGAGTCGCGGGGGAACCAAGAGACCCAGTACTTC.

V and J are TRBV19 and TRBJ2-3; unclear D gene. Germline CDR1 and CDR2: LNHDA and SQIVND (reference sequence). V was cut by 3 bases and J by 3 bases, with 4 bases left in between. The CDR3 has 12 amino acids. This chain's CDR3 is CASSMGTDTQYF. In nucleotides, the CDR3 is TGTGCCAGTAGTATGGGAACAGATACGCAGTATTTT.

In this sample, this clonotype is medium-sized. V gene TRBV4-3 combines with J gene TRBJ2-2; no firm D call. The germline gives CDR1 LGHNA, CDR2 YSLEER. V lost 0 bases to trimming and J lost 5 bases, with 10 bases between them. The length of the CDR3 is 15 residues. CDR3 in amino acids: CASSQDRAGTGELFF. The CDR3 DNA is TGCGCCAGCAGCCAAGACCGGGCTGGGACCGGGGAGCTGTTTTTT.

The CDR3 region is CAISDWTGNTEAFF. CDR3 DNA sequence: TGTGCCATCAGTGATTGGACAGGGAACACTGAAGCTTTCTTT. The chain joins TRBV10-3 to TRBJ1-1; 7 bases agree with TRBD1. This CDR3 spans 14 amino acids. The V gene end was trimmed by 3 bases and the J gene end by 1 base; junction bases not matched to a gene: 2. Germline V gene sequence: CDR1 ENHRY, CDR2 SYGVKD.

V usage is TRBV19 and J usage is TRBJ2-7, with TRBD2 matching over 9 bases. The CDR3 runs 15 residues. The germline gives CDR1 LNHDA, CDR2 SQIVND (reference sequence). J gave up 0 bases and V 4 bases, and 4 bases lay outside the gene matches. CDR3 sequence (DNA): TGTGCCAGTAGTAAGGCTAGCGGGGCCTCCTACGAGCAGTACTTC. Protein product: CASSKASGASYEQYF.

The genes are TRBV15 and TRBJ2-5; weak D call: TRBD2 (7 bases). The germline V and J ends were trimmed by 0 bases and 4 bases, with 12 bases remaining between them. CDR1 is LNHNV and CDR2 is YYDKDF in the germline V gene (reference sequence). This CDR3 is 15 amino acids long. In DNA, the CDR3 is TGTGCCACCAGCAGAGACCGGGGGGCCGGAGAGACCCAGTACTTC. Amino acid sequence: CATSRDRGAGETQYF.

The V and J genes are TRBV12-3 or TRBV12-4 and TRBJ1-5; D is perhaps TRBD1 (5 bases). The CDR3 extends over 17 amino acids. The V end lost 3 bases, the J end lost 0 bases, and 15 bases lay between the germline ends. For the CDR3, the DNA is TGTGCCAGCAGTTTGACCCGGGGGGGTGATAGCAATCAGCCCCAGCATTTT. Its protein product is CASSLTRGGDSNQPQHF.

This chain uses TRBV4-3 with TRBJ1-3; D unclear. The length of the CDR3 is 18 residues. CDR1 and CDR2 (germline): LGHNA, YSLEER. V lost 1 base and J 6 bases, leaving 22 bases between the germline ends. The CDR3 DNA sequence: TGCGCCAGCAGCCAAGTCGGGATGGCTCCCTTATCAGCAAACACCATATATTTT. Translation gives CASSQVGMAPLSANTIYF.

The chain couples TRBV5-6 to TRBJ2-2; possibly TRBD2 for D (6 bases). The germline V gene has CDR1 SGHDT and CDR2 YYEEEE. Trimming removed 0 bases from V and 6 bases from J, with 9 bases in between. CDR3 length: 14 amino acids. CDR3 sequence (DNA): TGTGCCAGCAGCTTGGGACTAGGGTCCGGGGAGCTGTTTTTT. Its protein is CASSLGLGSGELFF.

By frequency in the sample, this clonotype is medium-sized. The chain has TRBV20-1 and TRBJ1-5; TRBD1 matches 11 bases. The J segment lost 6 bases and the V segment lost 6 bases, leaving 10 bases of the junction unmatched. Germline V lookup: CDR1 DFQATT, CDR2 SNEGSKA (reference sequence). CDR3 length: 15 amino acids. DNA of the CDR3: TGCAGTGCCCTCCACGGACAGGGGGCAGGTCAGCCCCAGCATTTT. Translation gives CSALHGQGAGQPQHF.

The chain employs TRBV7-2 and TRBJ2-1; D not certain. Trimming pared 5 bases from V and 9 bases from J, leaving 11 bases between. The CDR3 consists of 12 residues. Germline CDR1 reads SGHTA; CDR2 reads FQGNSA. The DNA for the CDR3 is TGTGCCAGCAGCCGATCAGAAGGTGAGCAGTTCTTC. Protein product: CASSRSEGEQFF.

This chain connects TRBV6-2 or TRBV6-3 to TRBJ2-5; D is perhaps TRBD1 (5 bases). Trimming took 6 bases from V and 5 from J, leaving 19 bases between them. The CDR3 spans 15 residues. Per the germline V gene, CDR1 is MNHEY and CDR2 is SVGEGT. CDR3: CASRSTANTGETQYF. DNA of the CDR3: TGTGCCAGCAGATCGACAGCGAACACCGGGGAGACCCAGTACTTC.

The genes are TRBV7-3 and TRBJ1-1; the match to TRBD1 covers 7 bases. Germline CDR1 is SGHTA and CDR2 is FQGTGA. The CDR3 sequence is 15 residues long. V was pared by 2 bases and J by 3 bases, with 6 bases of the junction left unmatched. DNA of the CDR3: TGTGCCAGCAGCTTAGAGAGGGGGCTCGACACTGAAGCTTTCTTT. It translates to CASSLERGLDTEAFF.

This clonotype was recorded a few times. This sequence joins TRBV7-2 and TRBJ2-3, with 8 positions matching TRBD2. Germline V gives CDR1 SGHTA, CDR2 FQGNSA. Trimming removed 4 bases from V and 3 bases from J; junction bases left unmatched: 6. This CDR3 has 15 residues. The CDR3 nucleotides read TGTGCCAGCAGCTCCCAGCGGGGGTGGACAGATACGCAGTATTTT. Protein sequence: CASSSQRGWTDTQYF.

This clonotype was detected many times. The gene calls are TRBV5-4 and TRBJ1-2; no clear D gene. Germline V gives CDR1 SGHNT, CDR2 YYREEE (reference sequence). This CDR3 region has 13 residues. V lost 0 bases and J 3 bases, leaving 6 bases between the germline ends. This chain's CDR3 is CASSLDRDYGYTF. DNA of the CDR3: TGTGCCAGCAGCTTGGATAGGGACTATGGCTACACCTTC.

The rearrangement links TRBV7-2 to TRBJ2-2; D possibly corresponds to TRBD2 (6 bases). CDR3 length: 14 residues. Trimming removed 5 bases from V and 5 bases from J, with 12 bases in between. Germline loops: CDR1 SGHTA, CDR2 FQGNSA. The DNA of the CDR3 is TGTGCCAGCAGCCCTGAGCGGGTTACCGGGGAGCTGTTTTTT. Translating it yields CASSPERVTGELFF.

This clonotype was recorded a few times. The DNA for the CDR3 is TGCAGTGCTAGGGGCAGAAGTAGAACAGATACGCAGTATTTT. Amino acid sequence: CSARGRSRTDTQYF. J is TRBJ2-3 and V is TRBV20-1; D call uncertain. V lost 3 bases to trimming and J lost 3 bases, with 13 bases between them. The CDR3 spans 14 residues. CDR1 and CDR2 (germline): DFQATT, SNEGSKA (reference sequence).